The 15 T cell receptor beta chains below come from one sample, sequenced in a study of T cell responses to AZD1222 COVID-19 vaccine. TCRdb's copy holds only in-frame clones and misses some; the assay was immunoSEQ multiplex PCR. Altogether 150,000 to 200,000 clones are present, roughly 90% being singletons, with the ten largest covering around 1.6%. The sequences come from peripheral blood, collected 28 days after the second AZD1222 dose. The receptors were sampled from an adult who received the AZD1222 COVID-19 vaccine.

The chain couples TRBV5-5 to TRBJ1-6, with D maybe TRBD1 (5 bases). In germline, CDR1 is SGHKS, CDR2 YYEKEE (reference sequence). Trimming removed 0 bases from V and 11 bases from J, with 9 bases in between. The CDR3 totals 13 residues. The CDR3: CASSLATGPPLHF. DNA for the CDR3: TGTGCCAGCAGCTTGGCCACAGGCCCACCCCTCCACTTT. Drawing the rest from reference TRBV5-5 and TRBJ1-6, the complete variable domain is DAGVTQSPTHLIKTRGQQVTLRCSPISGHKSVSWYQQVLGQGPQFIFQYYEKEERGRGNFPDRFSARQFPNYSSELNVNALLLGDSALYLCASSLATGPPLHFGNGTRLTVT.

This rearrangement joins TRBV28 to TRBJ2-7; D perhaps matches TRBD1 (6 bases). The ends were cut back, 3 bases at V and 5 bases at J, with 20 bases in the middle. The CDR3 consists of 16 residues. Germline lookup yields CDR1 MDHEN and CDR2 SYDVKM. This chain's CDR3 is CASSFHKAAGDDEQYF. CDR3 in DNA: TGTGCCAGCAGTTTCCATAAAGCAGCAGGGGACGACGAGCAGTACTTC.

This sequence joins TRBV10-3 and TRBJ2-5; possible D gene TRBD2, 7 bases. The germline V gene encodes CDR1 ENHRY and CDR2 SYGVKD. There are 15 residues in the CDR3. The ends were cut back, 3 bases at V and 5 bases at J, with 16 bases in the middle. The CDR3 DNA reads TGTGCCATCAGTGAAGGGAGGGGGGCTGGGGAGACCCAGTACTTC. Amino acids: CAISEGRGAGETQYF.

This chain links TRBV4-1 with TRBJ2-7; tentative D call: TRBD2 (5 bases). CDR1 MGHRA and CDR2 YSYEKL come from the germline V gene. Deletions cut 0 bases from V and 5 bases from J, with 17 bases between. The CDR3 covers 16 residues. CDR3 in amino acids: CASSQDTPRGRDEQYF. In DNA form, the CDR3 reads TGCGCCAGCAGCCAAGATACCCCCCGGGGAAGAGACGAGCAGTACTTC.

This chain links TRBV2 with TRBJ2-1; the D call may be TRBD1 or TRBD2 (5 bases each). Germline V gives CDR1 SNHLY, CDR2 FYNNEI. The CDR3 has 13 amino acids. Trimming shortened V by 8 bases and J by 4 bases, and 12 bases separated the two germline ends. DNA of the CDR3: TGTGCCAGCCCCGGGGCAGGGTACAATGAGCAGTTCTTC. Amino acids: CASPGAGYNEQFF. Based on the CDR3 plus reference TRBV2 and TRBJ2-1, the full variable domain is EPEVTQTPSHQVTQMGQEVILRCVPISNHLYFYWYRQILGQKVEFLVSFYNNEISEKSEIFDDQFSVERPDGSNFTLKIRSTKLEDSAMYFCASPGAGYNEQFFGPGTRLTVL.

This chain uses TRBV7-2 with TRBJ2-7; 9 bases fit TRBD2. Germline V gives CDR1 SGHTA, CDR2 FQGNSA. The V and J ends lost 3 bases and 3 bases, in that order; junction bases with no gene match: 0. This CDR3 is built from 13 residues. CDR3 sequence: CASSFSGSYEQYF. In DNA, the CDR3 is TGTGCCAGCAGCTTTAGCGGGAGCTACGAGCAGTACTTC. Supplemented by reference TRBV7-2 and TRBJ2-7, the full variable domain reads GAGVSQSPSNKVTEKGKDVELRCDPISGHTALYWYRQSLGQGLEFLIYFQGNSAPDKSGLPSDRFSAERTGGSVSTLTIQRTQQEDSAVYLCASSFSGSYEQYFGPGTRLTVT.

The V call is TRBV18, the J call TRBJ2-7; 9 bases line up with TRBD1. Per the germline V gene, CDR1 is KGHSH and CDR2 is LQKENI. Germline trimming cut 2 bases from V and 2 bases from J; bases unmatched to any gene: 7. The CDR3 has 16 amino acids. The CDR3 loop is CASSPRTGGTTYEQYF. The DNA for the CDR3 is TGTGCCAGCTCACCAAGAACAGGGGGCACCACCTACGAGCAGTACTTC.

This chain connects TRBV5-1 to TRBJ1-1; maybe TRBD1 (5 bases). There are 14 residues in the CDR3. Germline CDR1 and CDR2: SGHRS and YFSETQ. V was trimmed by 0 bases and J by 11 bases, leaving 17 bases between them. Here the CDR3 reads CASSLGGLGISAFF. The DNA for the CDR3 is TGCGCCAGCAGCTTGGGGGGCTTGGGCATTTCGGCTTTCTTT.

The CDR3 here is CASSLSDTQYF. CDR3 DNA: TGTGCCAGCAGCTTGTCAGATACGCAGTATTTT. The chain carries TRBV5-8 and TRBJ2-3; unclear D gene. V was cut by 1 base and J by 4 bases, with 1 base left in between. CDR1 and CDR2 (germline): SGHTS, YDEGEE. This CDR3 is built from 11 residues.

The rearrangement links TRBV5-6 to TRBJ1-5, with TRBD1 matching over 9 bases. Trimming took 3 bases from V and 4 from J; bases not matched to a gene: 8. The germline V gene has CDR1 SGHDT and CDR2 YYEEEE. The CDR3 runs to 16 residues. In DNA form, the CDR3 reads TGTGCCAGCAGCTCATTCGGACAGGGGAGGAATCAGCCCCAGCATTTT. Its translation is CASSSFGQGRNQPQHF.

V and J are TRBV7-2 and TRBJ1-1; perhaps TRBD1 as D (6 bases). V dropped 1 base and J dropped 1 base, with 10 bases sitting between them. The CDR3 length is 15 residues. Germline assignment: CDR1 SGHTA and CDR2 FQGNSA. The CDR3 protein is CASSLGGQRNTEAFF. Here the CDR3 DNA reads TGTGCCAGCAGCTTAGGAGGACAGCGGAACACTGAAGCTTTCTTT. The variable domain in full, with the rest retrieved from reference TRBV7-2 and TRBJ1-1, is GAGVSQSPSNKVTEKGKDVELRCDPISGHTALYWYRQSLGQGLEFLIYFQGNSAPDKSGLPSDRFSAERTGGSVSTLTIQRTQQEDSAVYLCASSLGGQRNTEAFFGQGTRLTVV.

The chain uses TRBV6-1 and TRBJ2-7; D is perhaps TRBD1 (6 bases). The V gene's germline CDR1 is MNHNS and CDR2 SASEGT. The CDR3 loop spans 15 amino acids. The V end lost 3 bases, the J end lost 4 bases, and 16 bases lay between the germline ends. The CDR3, as DNA: TGTGCCAGCAGTGACCAACCTCGGGACATATACGAGCAGTACTTC. Translated: CASSDQPRDIYEQYF.

In nucleotides, the CDR3 is TGTGCCAGTAGTAAGGAGGGAGAGGGCAATGAGCAGTTCTTC. This sequence encodes CASSKEGEGNEQFF. The chain uses TRBV19 and TRBJ2-1; tentative D call: TRBD2 (6 bases). Trimming shortened V by 4 bases and J by 6 bases, and 13 bases separated the two germline ends. The CDR3 loop spans 14 amino acids. Germline CDR1 LNHDA, CDR2 SQIVND (reference sequence). The entire variable domain, with the rest obtained from reference TRBV19 and TRBJ2-1, is as follows: DGGITQSPKYLFRKEGQNVTLSCEQNLNHDAMYWYRQDPGQGLRLIYYSQIVNDFQKGDIAEGYSVSREKKESFPLTVTSAQKNPTAFYLCASSKEGEGNEQFFGPGTRLTVL.

The rearrangement uses TRBV6-6 and TRBJ1-6, with D unresolved. The CDR3 totals 19 residues. V gave up 5 bases and J gave up 7 bases, with 27 bases separating them. In germline, CDR1 is MNHNY, CDR2 SVGAGI (reference sequence). This CDR3 reads CASSRTIILGLPLNSPLHF. CDR3 DNA: TGTGCCAGCAGTCGGACGATTATACTCGGACTGCCTCTAAATTCACCCCTCCACTTT.

There are a few counts of this clone. The chain is built from TRBV30 and TRBJ2-7, with 13 nucleotides matching TRBD2. The CDR3 loop spans 19 amino acids. Germline V gene lookup returns CDR1 GTSNPN and CDR2 SVGIG (reference sequence). V shed 0 bases and J 4 bases; nucleotides not matched to a gene: 15. The DNA of the CDR3 is TGTGCCTGGAGTGTAGGCCTTCAGGGACTAGCGGGAAAATCGTACGAGCAGTACTTC. Amino acids: CAWSVGLQGLAGKSYEQYF. The variable domain in full, with the rest retrieved from reference TRBV30 and TRBJ2-7, is SQTIHQWPATLVQPVGSPLSLECTVEGTSNPNLYWYRQAAGRGLQLLFYSVGIGQISSEVPQNLSASRPQDRQFILSSKKLLLSDSGFYLCAWSVGLQGLAGKSYEQYFGPGTRLTVT.